The TCR beta chain under discussion was sequenced for a study of cytomegalovirus exposure and HLA in healthy donors (dated by TCRdb to 2015 to 2018). Background on the whole study: In an earlier analysis of roughly 500 of the donors, about 270 Gb of sequence data and some 120 million unique TCR beta sequences from about 190 million T cells were reported. Approximately 310 gigabases of sequencing data and tens of millions of unique TCR sequences were included in an early release covering several hundred HLA-typed donors. Of the 398 genotyped donors, around 81% fell in the genetic ancestry cluster associated with self-reported Caucasian donors. The study aimed to test whether signatures of past pathogen exposure could be identified by cataloging public T cell receptors. The T cell repertoires of 670 or so subjects were profiled by immunosequencing and related to cytomegalovirus serostatus. Along with the roughly 670-subject first cohort, a separate validation cohort of over a hundred different subjects was used. The study combined high-throughput TCR immunosequencing, statistical association of individual TCRs with disease status, and machine learning to predict cytomegalovirus infection status. A later analysis re-analyzed previously published TCR beta repertoires from 550 to 700 donors and added high-resolution HLA genotyping to study TCR occurrence patterns. Rather than using new phenotypic data, the later analysis identified candidate immune exposures from TCR beta sequences and from how often those sequences occurred across donors. In an earlier analysis of several hundred of the donors, high-throughput TCR beta sequencing was used to judge whether each TCR beta V gene segment behaved as functional or pseudogenic. Alongside the repertoire data, information on donor age, sex, ethnicity and CMV serostatus was compiled. A later genetic analysis took genome-wide SNP genotypes for 398 of the 666 donors and used that subset as a discovery cohort. All discovery cohort repertoires had been generated on a single sequencing platform. HLA typing covered class I and class II loci at four-digit resolution. The number of typed donors differed by locus: roughly 629-630 for A, B, C, DRB1 and DQB1; some 500 for DQA1; 606 for DPA1; and 400 to 480 for DPB1. Roughly 5 DR-DQ haplotypes were handled as single units for association and clustering, since linkage in the cohort was strong. Across 398 genotyped donors of the cohort, an average of about 220,000 unique TCR beta nucleotide sequences per donor were sequenced, and roughly 17% of those sequences were non-productive. Findings and caveats that apply to the study as a whole: A cluster of highly shared sequence variants was judged likely to represent a technical artifact of the sequencing pipeline. This cohort had only TCR beta chains sequenced, and the lack of alpha or paired-chain data limited which features could be detected. CMV serostatus was the only immune exposure information available for the cohort. Assigning TCR associations to individual alleles was difficult when HLA alleles, especially DR and DQ, strongly co-occurred. Presence/absence analyses assumed roughly uniform sequencing depth across donors, an assumption that may not hold. According to a later genetic analysis, donors in an Asian-associated ancestry cluster had fewer N-insertions in productive TCRs than the roughly 700-donor mean. A later analysis found that most CMV-associated TCR beta chains appeared HLA-restricted, with HLA associations seemingly driven largely by CMV exposure. A few of the identified cytomegalovirus-associated TCR beta chains were confirmed in vitro to be specific for cytomegalovirus antigens. While some public TCRs were present in many individuals, most TCR sequences turned up only very rarely across donors. A further reported finding was that TCR beta sequences accurately predicted the HLA-A and HLA-B alleles for most subjects in the first cohort. Because counts were too low, roughly 16 rarely observed V segments, including chromosome 9 orphons, were excluded from the earlier analysis of 587 of the donors. In the study, 164 TCR beta chains were listed as associated with cytomegalovirus. Several of the top co-occurrence clusters appeared to be linked to parvovirus B19, influenza, CMV and Epstein-Barr virus, according to a later analysis. In a later analysis, the rate of TCR association differed among HLA loci, with DRB1 alleles having the most associated TCRs and HLA-C alleles having the fewest. Because HLA typing was missing for some donors at each locus, association tests included only the typed subset. Linkage disequilibrium might explain the correlated functional status among segregating V segments, but an unknown experimental factor could not be excluded. Some IMGT-functional V segments, including TRBV6-2 and TRBV6-3, could not be told apart with the 87-base-pair reads, so those segments were excluded. In an earlier analysis of 587 of the donors, most TCR beta V segments appeared in productive rearrangements about 87% or about 30% of the time, broadly matching IMGT annotations. The authors suggested that the approach could potentially be generalized to other disease states and immunological phenotypes. In a later analysis, HLA-associated TCR beta chains showed more clonal expansion and lower generation probabilities than non-associated chains that were equally common. The classifier was reported to diagnose cytomegalovirus status with high specificity and sensitivity in both the original and validation cohorts. Specific HLA alleles were associated with about 17,000 TCR beta sequences at a false discovery rate of 0.05 in a later analysis. In a later genetic analysis, a missense DCLRE1C variant was associated with V-gene and J-gene trimming of TCR beta chains, and the association was replicated in an independent cohort.

The receptor library was made with the immunoSEQ multiplex PCR assay. A mixture of 60 forward primers for TCR Vbeta segments and 13 reverse primers for TCR Jbeta segments was used in the multiplex PCR. A multiplex PCR assay on genomic DNA amplified the CDR3 region of rearranged TCR beta genes. The amplified TCR beta libraries were sequenced on the Illumina HiSeq System as 87-base-pair reads. The published analysis was carried out like this. A later analysis tallied 75 million to 95 million unique TCR beta chains across the 650 to 750 repertoires, and approximately 12 million of those chains were shared by two or more donors. A nearest-neighbor algorithm error-corrected the raw reads and collapsed the reads into unique sequences, merging closely related sequences to remove PCR and sequencing errors. Alignment of CDR3 sequences to IMGT reference sequences was used to assign V, D and J gene segments. For a sequence to be retained, at least a six-nucleotide match to both a V gene segment and a J gene segment was required. A rearrangement was called productive if the CDR3 had no stop codons and remained in frame with V and J, and every other rearrangement was called non-productive. Following IMGT convention, CDR3 was defined as the stretch from the second conserved V-encoded cysteine up to the conserved J-encoded phenylalanine. The earlier analysis of about 610 of the donors excluded sequences that lacked an unambiguous match to a single V gene segment. An earlier analysis of about 590 of the donors classified V segments as functional when productive rearrangements were above 56.7% and as segregating when the standard deviation between donors was above 5%. A statistical classification framework was built for diagnosing cytomegalovirus status from the catalog of TCR beta chain sequences. In a later analysis, TCR nucleotide sequences were compared against IMGT/GENE-DB human TR gene sequences so that V and J genes could be assigned. In a later analysis, CDR3 sequences and most-parsimonious VDJ recombination scenarios were assigned using the TCRdist pipeline. In a later analysis, each TCR beta chain was defined by its CDR3 amino acid sequence together with its V-gene family, and reads without a unique V-gene family were excluded. A later analysis removed 500 to 650 highly shared, low-generation-probability nucleotide sequences to deal with suspected cross-contamination and a sequencing artifact. A later analysis calculated a clonal expansion index for each public chain from normalized within-repertoire ranks of inferred template counts. In a later analysis, generation probabilities were computed with a VDJ recombination model fitted to out-of-frame rearrangements, and the resulting probabilities were checked against IGoR. Hypergeometric tests were used in a later analysis to score TCR-TCR, TCR-HLA and TCR-CMV co-occurrence, with a repertoire-size bias correction applied to the TCR pairs. False discovery rates were estimated in a later analysis by permuting HLA or CMV assignments 20 times. In a later analysis, co-occurring TCRs were grouped using DBSCAN, with TCRdist sequence similarity added in when clustering inside HLA-allele-positive subsets. Repertoires with fewer than 30,000 or more than 120,000 public chains, plus five repertoires with anomalous nucleotide sharing, were excluded from co-occurrence clustering. TCRdb provides this immuneACCESS table in a form limited to in-frame rearrangements. Some clones are lacking; in checked studies, under half of them reflect an unresolved V gene, and why the rest are absent is not known. Clonal size and the V and J genes are those of that table, whereas D and trimming came from the DNA. This sample is represented by fewer than 100,000 clones; around 8% of them were singletons. The top ten constitute approximately 2.4% of the sample.

The cohort was made up of 666 healthy bone marrow donors. All cohort members were sampled while nominally healthy, although unrecorded immune exposures were likely present. The donor was CMV seronegative and was included in the group of several hundred seronegative cohort members. A peripheral blood sample was provided by each donor, and peripheral blood mononuclear cells were used for TCR beta sequencing. Genomic DNA was extracted from the blood cell samples with the Qiagen DNeasy Blood Extraction Kit. As regards this clone: The specificity of this receptor is unknown. Per-nucleotide qualities are absent, and no much larger clonotype sits a single base away.

V sheds 4 bases and J sheds 7 bases, leaving 8 bases between their ends. The germline V gene (reference sequence) provides CDR1 MNHEY and CDR2 SMNVEV. The CDR3 measures 12 amino acids from cysteine to phenylalanine. Only CDR3 DNA is held: 36 bases, read in frame from base 1. Recombination joined TRBV27 with TRBJ2-1; too little of a D gene remains to name it. This TCR was sampled from a man between 50 and 59 years old in good health and CMV-seronegative. Sequencing input: PBMCs. The CDR3 amino acid sequence is: CASSSAINEQFF. The DNA is as follows: TGTGCCAGCAGTTCCGCTATTAATGAGCAGTTCTTC.